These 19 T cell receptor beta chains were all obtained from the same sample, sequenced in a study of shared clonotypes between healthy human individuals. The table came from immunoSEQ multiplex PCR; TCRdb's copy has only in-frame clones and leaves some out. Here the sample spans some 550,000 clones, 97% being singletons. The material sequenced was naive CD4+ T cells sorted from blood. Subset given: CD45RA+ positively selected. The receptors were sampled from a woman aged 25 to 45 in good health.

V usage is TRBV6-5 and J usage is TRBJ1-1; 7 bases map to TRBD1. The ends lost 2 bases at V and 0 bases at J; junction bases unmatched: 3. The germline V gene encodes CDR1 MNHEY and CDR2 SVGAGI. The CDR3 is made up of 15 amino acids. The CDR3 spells CASSYRGQVNTEAFF. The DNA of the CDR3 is TGTGCCAGCAGTTACCGCGGACAGGTGAACACTGAAGCTTTCTTT.

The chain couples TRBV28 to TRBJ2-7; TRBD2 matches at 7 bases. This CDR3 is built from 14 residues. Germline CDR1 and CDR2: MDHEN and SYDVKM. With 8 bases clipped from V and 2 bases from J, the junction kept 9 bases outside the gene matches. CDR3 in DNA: TGTGCCAGCTTAAATCCGGGACTACCCTACGAGCAGTACTTC. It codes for CASLNPGLPYEQYF.

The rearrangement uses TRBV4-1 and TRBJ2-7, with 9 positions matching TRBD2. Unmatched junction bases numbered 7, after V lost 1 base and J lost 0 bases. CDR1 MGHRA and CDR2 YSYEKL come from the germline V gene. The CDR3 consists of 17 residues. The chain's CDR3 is CASSQVSSGKSSYEQYF. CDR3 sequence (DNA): TGCGCCAGCAGCCAAGTGTCTAGCGGGAAATCCTCCTACGAGCAGTACTTC.

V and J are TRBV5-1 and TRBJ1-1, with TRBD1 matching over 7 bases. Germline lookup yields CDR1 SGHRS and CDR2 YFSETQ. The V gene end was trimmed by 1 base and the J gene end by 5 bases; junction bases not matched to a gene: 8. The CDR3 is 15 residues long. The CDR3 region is CASSLIQGRLTEAFF. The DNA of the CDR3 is TGCGCCAGCAGCTTGATACAGGGGCGTTTGACTGAAGCTTTCTTT.

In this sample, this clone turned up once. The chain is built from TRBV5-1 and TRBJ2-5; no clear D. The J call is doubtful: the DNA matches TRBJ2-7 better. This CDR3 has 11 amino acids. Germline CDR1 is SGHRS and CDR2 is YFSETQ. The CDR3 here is CASSRNGEQYF. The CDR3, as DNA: TGCGCCAGCAGCCGGAACGGCGAGCAGTACTTC.

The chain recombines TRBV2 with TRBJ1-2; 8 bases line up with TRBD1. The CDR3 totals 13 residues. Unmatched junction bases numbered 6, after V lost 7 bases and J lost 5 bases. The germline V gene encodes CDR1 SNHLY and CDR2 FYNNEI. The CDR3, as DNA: TGTGCCAGCAAGGCAGGGGGCAGTTATGGCTACACCTTC. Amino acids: CASKAGGSYGYTF.

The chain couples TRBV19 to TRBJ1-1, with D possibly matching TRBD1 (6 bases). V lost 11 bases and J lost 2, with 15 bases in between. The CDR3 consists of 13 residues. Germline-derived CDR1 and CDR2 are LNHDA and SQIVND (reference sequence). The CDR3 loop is CASQWGGNTEAFF. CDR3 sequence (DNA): TGTGCCTCGCAATGGGGGGGCAACACTGAAGCTTTCTTT.

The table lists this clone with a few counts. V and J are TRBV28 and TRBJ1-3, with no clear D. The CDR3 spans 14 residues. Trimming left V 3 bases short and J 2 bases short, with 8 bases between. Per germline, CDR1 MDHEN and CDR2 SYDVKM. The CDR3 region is CASSFQRTGNTIYF. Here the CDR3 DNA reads TGTGCCAGCAGTTTCCAGCGTACTGGAAACACCATATATTTT.

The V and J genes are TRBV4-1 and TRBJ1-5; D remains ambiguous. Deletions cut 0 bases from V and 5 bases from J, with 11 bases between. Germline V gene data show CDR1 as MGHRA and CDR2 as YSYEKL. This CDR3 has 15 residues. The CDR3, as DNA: TGCGCCAGCAGCCAAGACAACTTGGGGTATCAGCCCCAGCATTTT. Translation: CASSQDNLGYQPQHF.

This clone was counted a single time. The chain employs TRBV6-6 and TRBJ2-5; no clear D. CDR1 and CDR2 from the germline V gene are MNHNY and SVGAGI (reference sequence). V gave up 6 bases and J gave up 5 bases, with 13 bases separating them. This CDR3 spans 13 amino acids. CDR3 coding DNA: TGTGCCAGCAGCTGGACGAACGGGGAGACCCAGTACTTC. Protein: CASSWTNGETQYF.

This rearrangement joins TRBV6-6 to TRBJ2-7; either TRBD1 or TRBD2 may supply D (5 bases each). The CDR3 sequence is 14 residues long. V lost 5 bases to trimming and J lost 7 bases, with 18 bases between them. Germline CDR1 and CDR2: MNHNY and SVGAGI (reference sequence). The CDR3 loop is CASSGRDPSLEQYF. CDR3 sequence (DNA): TGTGCCAGCAGTGGCCGGGACCCGTCGTTGGAGCAGTACTTC.

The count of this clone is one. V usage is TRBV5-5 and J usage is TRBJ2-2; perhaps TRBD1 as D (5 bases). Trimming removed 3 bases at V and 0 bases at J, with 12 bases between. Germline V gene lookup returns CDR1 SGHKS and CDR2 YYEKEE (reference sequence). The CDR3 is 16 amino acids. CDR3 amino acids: CASSYLGHPNTGELFF. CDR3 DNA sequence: TGTGCCAGCAGCTACCTCGGACACCCGAACACCGGGGAGCTGTTTTTT.

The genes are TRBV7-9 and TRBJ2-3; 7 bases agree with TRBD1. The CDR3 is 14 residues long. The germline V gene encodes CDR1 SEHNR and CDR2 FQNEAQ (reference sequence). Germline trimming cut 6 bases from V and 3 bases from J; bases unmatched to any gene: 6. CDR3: CASSEGARTDTQYF. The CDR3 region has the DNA TGTGCCAGCAGTGAGGGGGCGCGAACAGATACGCAGTATTTT. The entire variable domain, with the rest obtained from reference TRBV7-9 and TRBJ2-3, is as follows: DTGVSQNPRHKITKRGQNVTFRCDPISEHNRLYWYRQTLGQGPEFLTYFQNEAQLEKSRLLSDRFSAERPKGSFSTLEIQRTEQGDSAMYLCASSEGARTDTQYFGPGTRLTVL.

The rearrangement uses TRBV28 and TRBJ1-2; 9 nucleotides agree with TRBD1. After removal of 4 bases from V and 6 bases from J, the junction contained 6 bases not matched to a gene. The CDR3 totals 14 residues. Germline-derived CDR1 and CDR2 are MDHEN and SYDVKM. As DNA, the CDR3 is TGTGCCAGCAGTTGGGGACAGGGATATAATGGCTACACCTTC. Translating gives CASSWGQGYNGYTF.

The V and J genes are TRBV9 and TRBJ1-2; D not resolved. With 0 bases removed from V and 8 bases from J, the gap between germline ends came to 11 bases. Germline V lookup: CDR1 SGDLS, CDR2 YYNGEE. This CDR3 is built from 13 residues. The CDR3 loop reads CASSVAGMGGYTF. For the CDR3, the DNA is TGTGCCAGCAGCGTAGCGGGGATGGGCGGCTACACCTTC.

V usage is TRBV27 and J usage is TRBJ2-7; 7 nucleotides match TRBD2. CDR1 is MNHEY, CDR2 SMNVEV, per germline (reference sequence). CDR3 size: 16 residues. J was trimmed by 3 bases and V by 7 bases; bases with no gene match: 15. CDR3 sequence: CASKITGLAALYEQYF. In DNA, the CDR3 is TGTGCCAGCAAAATCACTGGCCTAGCGGCCCTCTACGAGCAGTACTTC.

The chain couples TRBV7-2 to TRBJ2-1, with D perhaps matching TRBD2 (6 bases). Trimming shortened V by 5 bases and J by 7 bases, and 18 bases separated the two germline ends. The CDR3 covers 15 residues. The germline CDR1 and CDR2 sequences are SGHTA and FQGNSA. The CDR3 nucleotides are TGTGCCAGCAGCCCGACTAGGTCGCCCCGAAATGAGCAGTTCTTC. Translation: CASSPTRSPRNEQFF. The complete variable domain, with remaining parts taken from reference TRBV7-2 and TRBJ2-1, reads GAGVSQSPSNKVTEKGKDVELRCDPISGHTALYWYRQSLGQGLEFLIYFQGNSAPDKSGLPSDRFSAERTGGSVSTLTIQRTQQEDSAVYLCASSPTRSPRNEQFFGPGTRLTVL.

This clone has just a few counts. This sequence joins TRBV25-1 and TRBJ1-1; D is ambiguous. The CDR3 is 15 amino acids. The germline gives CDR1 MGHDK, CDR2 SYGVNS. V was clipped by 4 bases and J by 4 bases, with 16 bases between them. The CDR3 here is CASSGPDWGVTEAFF. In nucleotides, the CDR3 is TGTGCCAGCAGTGGCCCCGATTGGGGTGTCACTGAAGCTTTCTTT.

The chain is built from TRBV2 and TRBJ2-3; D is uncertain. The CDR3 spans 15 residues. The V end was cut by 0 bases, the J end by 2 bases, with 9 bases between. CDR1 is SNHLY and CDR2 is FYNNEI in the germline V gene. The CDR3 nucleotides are TGTGCCAGCAGTGAAGCGTGGCTAGACACAGATACGCAGTATTTT. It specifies CASSEAWLDTDTQYF.